This T cell receptor beta chain was obtained from a study of control samples from healthy donors and cancer patients. The table came from immunoSEQ multiplex PCR; TCRdb's copy has only in-frame clones and leaves some out. Among about 59,000 clones listed, more than 85% were seen once. Trimming removed 6 bases from V and 5 bases from J, with 17 bases in between. This CDR3 region has 15 residues. Germline lookup yields CDR1 LNHDA and CDR2 SQIVND (reference sequence). This TCR came from a man aged 40-55 years with colorectal cancer. The chain links TRBV19 to TRBJ2-1, with D perhaps TRBD2 (5 bases). Sample: PBMCs. CDR3 amino acids: CASRISGLNNNEQFF. The CDR3 coding sequence is TGTGCCAGTAGAATAAGCGGCTTGAACAACAATGAGCAGTTCTTC. Looking up the rest from reference TRBV19 and TRBJ2-1 gives the full variable domain: DGGITQSPKYLFRKEGQNVTLSCEQNLNHDAMYWYRQDPGQGLRLIYYSQIVNDFQKGDIAEGYSVSREKKESFPLTVTSAQKNPTAFYLCASRISGLNNNEQFFGPGTRLTVL.